Listed below are T cell receptor beta chains from one sample, sequenced in a study of Graves' ophthalmopathy and Graves' hyperthyroidism. TCRdb reprocessed the multiplex PCR reads via MiXCR and lists one record per CDR3 protein. This table holds roughly 350,000 distinct CDR3 sequences, roughly 15% found once. Material for sequencing was peripheral blood. The receptors shown here come from an adult woman with stable Graves' hyperthyroidism. CDR3s include the opening cysteine and the closing phenylalanine or tryptophan. A D gene is named only where the DNA matches it firmly. Expanded clones are given a class, and other clones once, few, many or no size at all.

TRBV28,TRBJ2-7,TRBD1,many,TGTGCCAGCAGACCACCCGGGACAGGGAAATACGAGCAGTACTTC,CASRPPGTGKYEQYF
TRBV30,TRBJ2-2,-,many,TGTGCCTGGAGCATAAGATCCTGGGACACCGGGGAGCTGTTTTTT,CAWSIRSWDTGELFF
TRBV2,TRBJ2-7,TRBD1,once,TGTGCCAGCAGAGAGACAGGGGCAGCCTACGAGCAGTACTTC,CASRETGAAYEQYF
TRBV28,TRBJ2-4,-,many,TGTGCCAGCAGTCGTACAGGGTTAGCCAAAAACATTCAGTACTTC,CASSRTGLAKNIQYF
TRBV15,TRBJ1-2,-,many,TGTGCCACCAGCAGAGATCTGGACGGACACTATGGCTACACCTTC,CATSRDLDGHYGYTF
TRBV20-1,TRBJ1-2,-,many,TGCAGTGCTATGGATCGGAACTATGGCTACACCTTC,CSAMDRNYGYTF
TRBV5-1,TRBJ2-7,-,many,TGCGCCAGCAGCTTGAGTGCGGGACAGAAAACCTACGAGCAGTACTTC,CASSLSAGQKTYEQYF
TRBV30,TRBJ1-2,-,many,TGTGCCTGGAGACAGGGCCATGGCTACACCTTC,CAWRQGHGYTF
TRBV18,TRBJ2-7,TRBD1,few,TGTGCCAGCTCCGCAGGGGCGGAACAGGGGCATTACGAGCAGTACTTC,CASSAGAEQGHYEQYF
TRBV20-1,TRBJ2-5,-,few,TGCAGTGCTAGAGATTCCAGGGGAGGGGAGACCCAGTACTTC,CSARDSRGGETQYF
TRBV7-2,TRBJ2-2,-,many,TGTGCCAGCAGCTTAGCATCCCTAGAGGCCGGGGAGCTGTTTTTT,CASSLASLEAGELFF
TRBV28,TRBJ2-7,TRBD1,-,TGTGCCAGCACCGGGACAGGGCGTTCCTACGAGCAGTACTTC,CASTGTGRSYEQYF
TRBV7-2,TRBJ2-7,TRBD1,many,TGTGCCAGCAGCCGACCCGGGACAGGGATTAGGGAGCAGTACTTC,CASSRPGTGIREQYF
TRBV4-1,TRBJ1-1,TRBD1,-,TGCGCCAGCAGCTCCTATCGACAGGGGGTGAACACTGAAGCTTTCTTT,CASSSYRQGVNTEAFF
TRBV20-1,TRBJ1-1,-,medium-sized,TGCAGTGCTAGATCGCCTATCGGAGGGGACACTGAAGCTTTCTTT,CSARSPIGGDTEAFF
TRBV10-3,TRBJ2-5,-,many,TGTGCCATCAGTGATTCTGAGCAAGAACAAGAGACCCAGTACTTC,CAISDSEQEQETQYF
TRBV7-2,TRBJ1-6,-,many,TGTGCCAGCAGCCACGACACTACCGACGTGTCACCCCTCCACTTT,CASSHDTTDVSPLHF
TRBV12-3/TRBV12-4,TRBJ1-2,TRBD1,-,TGTGCCAGCAGTTTGGGACAGGGGTACTATGGCTACACCTTC,CASSLGQGYYGYTF
TRBV4-1,TRBJ1-5,-,many,TGCGCCAGCAGCCCGCGCGCCGAGAATCAGCCCCAGCATTTT,CASSPRAENQPQHF
TRBV20-1,TRBJ1-5,-,many,TGCAGTGCTAGTGGAGGACAGTATAATCAGCCCCAGCATTTT,CSASGGQYNQPQHF
TRBV6-5,TRBJ2-2,-,many,TGTGCCAGCAGTTACTACGAAGGGGGCACCGGGGAGCTGTTTTTT,CASSYYEGGTGELFF
TRBV20-1,TRBJ2-5,-,many,TGCAGTGCTAGAGTCTTAGGACAGTCACAAGAGACCCAGTACTTC,CSARVLGQSQETQYF
TRBV28,TRBJ2-2,-,-,TGTGCCAGCAGTTTATGGGGCGGAGACACCACCTACACCGGGGAGCTGTTTTTT,CASSLWGGDTTYTGELFF
TRBV27,TRBJ2-7,-,many,TGTGCCAGCAGTCCTGGGGCAGTTTCCTACGAGCAGTACTTC,CASSPGAVSYEQYF
TRBV24-1,TRBJ1-1,-,many,TGTGCCACCCCTCCGACTCGACATGACAGAATGAACACTGAAGCTTTCTTT,CATPPTRHDRMNTEAFF
TRBV7-2,TRBJ2-5,TRBD2,many,TGTGCCAGCAGGAGGACTAGCGGGAGACAAGAGACCCAGTACTTC,CASRRTSGRQETQYF
TRBV28,TRBJ2-7,-,many,TGTGCCAGCACCTCAAGTTCCCCCAGGGGACGGCTCTACGAGCAGTACTTC,CASTSSSPRGRLYEQYF
TRBV28,TRBJ2-5,-,many,TGTGCCAGCAGTTTACCATTAGCCGGGCTGGGGAAAGAGACCCAGTACTTC,CASSLPLAGLGKETQYF
TRBV19,TRBJ2-5,TRBD2,many,TGTGCCAGTAGTATTGGCGGGGGCCAAGAGACCCAGTACTTC,CASSIGGGQETQYF
TRBV4-2,TRBJ1-2,-,many,TGTGCCAGCAGCCAACTCGGCGTTAACTATGGCTACACCTTC,CASSQLGVNYGYTF
TRBV5-1,TRBJ2-7,-,-,TGCGCCAGCAGCTTGGACGGACAGAATCCCTACGAGCAGTACTTC,CASSLDGQNPYEQYF
TRBV5-5,TRBJ1-2,-,many,TGTGCCAGCAGCTTGGCCGACGGTGGATATGGCTACACCTTC,CASSLADGGYGYTF
TRBV20-1,TRBJ1-3,-,many,TGCAGTGCCCCAGGGTACTCTGGAAACACCATATATTTT,CSAPGYSGNTIYF
TRBV12-3/TRBV12-4,TRBJ2-3,-,few,TGTGCCAGCAGTACGGGCCCAAGGGGAGGTACGCAGTATTTT,CASSTGPRGGTQYF
TRBV6-1,TRBJ1-1,-,-,TGTGCCAGCAGTGAAATGGAGATGAACACTGAAGCTTTCTTT,CASSEMEMNTEAFF
TRBV27,TRBJ2-2,TRBD1,-,TGTGCCAGCAGCCCTCTGGTGGACAGGGTTAACACCGGGGAGCTGTTTTTT,CASSPLVDRVNTGELFF
TRBV28,TRBJ1-6,-,many,TGTGCCAGCAGTTTAAACGGACAGAATAATTCACCCCTCCACTTT,CASSLNGQNNSPLHF
TRBV27,TRBJ2-3,TRBD2,-,TGTGCCAGCAGTTTAAGTTCCGGACTAGCGGGAGGGCCGGGGAGCCCAGATACGCAGTATTTT,CASSLSSGLAGGPGSPDTQYF
TRBV6-1,TRBJ1-2,-,many,TGTGCCAGCAGTGAATGGGGTTGGGGCTACACCTTC,CASSEWGWGYTF
TRBV6-5,TRBJ2-7,TRBD2,many,TGTGCCAGCAGCCTTAGCGGGAGGAGCTCCTACGAGCAGTACTTC,CASSLSGRSSYEQYF
TRBV20-1,TRBJ2-7,TRBD2,few,TGCAGTGCTGAGCCGGGAGGGGGCTACGAGCAGTACTTC,CSAEPGGGYEQYF
TRBV28,TRBJ2-7,-,many,TGTGCCAGCAGTCGACGGACCTACGAGCAGTACTTC,CASSRRTYEQYF
TRBV11-2,TRBJ1-5,-,many,TGTGCCAGCAGCTTAGACGTCTATCCAGGTTGGAGCAATCAGCCCCAGCATTTT,CASSLDVYPGWSNQPQHF
TRBV20-1,TRBJ2-7,TRBD2,many,TGCAGTGCTAGGGGACTAGCGGGAGGTCTCACCTACGAGCAGTACTTC,CSARGLAGGLTYEQYF
TRBV5-1,TRBJ2-2,TRBD1,-,TGCGCCAGCAGCTCGGGACAGGGGATCGGGGAGCTGTTTTTT,CASSSGQGIGELFF
TRBV4-1,TRBJ2-7,TRBD1,many,TGCGCCAGCAGCCTTGCTCCGGGACAGAAAGACTACGAGCAGTACTTC,CASSLAPGQKDYEQYF
TRBV5-1,TRBJ2-5,TRBD1,-,TGCGCCAGCAGCCCGAGGACAGGGGGTCACCAAGAGACCCAGTACTTC,CASSPRTGGHQETQYF
TRBV7-9,TRBJ1-2,-,-,TGTGCCAGCAGCCCCGAGGGGGGGCAGATCTATGGCTACACCTTC,CASSPEGGQIYGYTF
TRBV6-1,TRBJ2-5,TRBD1,-,TGTGCCAGCAGCAGGACAGGGGAGGGGAAGGAGACCCAGTACTTC,CASSRTGEGKETQYF
TRBV10-3,TRBJ1-2,TRBD1,many,TGTGCCATCAGTCAAGACAGGGTGGATGGCTACACCTTC,CAISQDRVDGYTF
TRBV9,TRBJ2-7,-,many,TGTGCCAGCAGCGTAGGTCCAGTCGCGGGCGAGCAGTACTTC,CASSVGPVAGEQYF
TRBV12-5,TRBJ2-2,-,many,TGTGCTAGTGCCCAACCAAGGGGGGCAGATACTCGGGACGGGGAGCTGTTTTTT,CASAQPRGADTRDGELFF
TRBV20-1,TRBJ1-5,TRBD1,many,TGCAGTGCTAGTACAGGGGAAACCCAGCCCCAGCATTTT,CSASTGETQPQHF
TRBV12-3/TRBV12-4,TRBJ1-2,-,-,TGTGCCAGCAGGCCACGGGGCTATGGCTACACCTTC,CASRPRGYGYTF
TRBV29-1,TRBJ2-2,TRBD1,many,TGCAGCGTGGGTTCGGGGACAGGGGAATTGTTAGGGGAGCTGTTTTTT,CSVGSGTGELLGELFF
TRBV11-2,TRBJ2-5,TRBD1,few,TGTGCCAGCAGCCTGGACAGGGGGGAGACCAAGTACTTC,CASSLDRGETKYF